This record looks at one T cell receptor beta chain sequence and its context. Uncontrolled infection, other autoimmune disease, pregnancy and lactation each barred patients from inclusion. TCR beta CDR3 regions were amplified from RNA. The HTBI primer set served for first-round RT-PCR of the TCR CDR3. TCRdb independently ran MiXCR on the multiplex PCR reads; one entry per CDR3 protein. The profile shows hundreds of thousands of distinct CDR3 sequences, around 15% of them singletons. This entry belongs to a study of T cells in Graves' hyperthyroidism and ophthalmopathy. The V and J ends lost 5 bases and 9 bases respectively, with 20 bases between them. There are 15 residues in the CDR3. CDR1 and CDR2 from the germline V gene are SGHTA and FQGNSA.

The receptor was derived from a woman between 18 and 30 years old with Graves' hyperthyroidism. This chain connects TRBV7-2 to TRBJ2-1; perhaps D is TRBD1 or TRBD2 (6 bases each). Sequencing was carried out using blood. In nucleotides, the CDR3 is TGTGCCAGCAGCGCGGGCCCCGGGGGCGGAATTGAGCAGTTCTTC. This codes for CASSAGPGGGIEQFF.